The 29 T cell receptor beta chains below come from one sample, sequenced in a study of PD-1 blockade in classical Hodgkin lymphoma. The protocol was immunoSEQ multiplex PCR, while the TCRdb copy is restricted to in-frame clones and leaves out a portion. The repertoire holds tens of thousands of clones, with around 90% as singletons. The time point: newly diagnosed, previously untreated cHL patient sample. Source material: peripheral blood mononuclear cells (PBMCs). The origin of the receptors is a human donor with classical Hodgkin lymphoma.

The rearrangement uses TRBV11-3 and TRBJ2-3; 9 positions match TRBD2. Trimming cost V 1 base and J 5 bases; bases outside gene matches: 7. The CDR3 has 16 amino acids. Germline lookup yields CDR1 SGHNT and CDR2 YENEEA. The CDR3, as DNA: TGTGCCAGCAGCTTAGGAAGTAGCGGGAGTAGAGATACGCAGTATTTT. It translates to CASSLGSSGSRDTQYF. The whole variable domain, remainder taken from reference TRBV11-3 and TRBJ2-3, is EAGVVQSPRYKIIEKKQPVAFWCNPISGHNTLYWYLQNLGQGPELLIRYENEEAVDDSQLPKDRFSAERLKGVDSTLKIQPAELGDSAVYLCASSLGSSGSRDTQYFGPGTRLTVL.

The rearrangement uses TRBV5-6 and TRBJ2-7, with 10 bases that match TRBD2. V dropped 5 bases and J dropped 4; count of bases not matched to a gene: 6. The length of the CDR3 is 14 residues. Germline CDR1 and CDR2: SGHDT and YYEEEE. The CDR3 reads CASSLTSGRYEQYF. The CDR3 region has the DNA TGTGCCAGCAGTTTGACTAGCGGGCGGTACGAGCAGTACTTC.

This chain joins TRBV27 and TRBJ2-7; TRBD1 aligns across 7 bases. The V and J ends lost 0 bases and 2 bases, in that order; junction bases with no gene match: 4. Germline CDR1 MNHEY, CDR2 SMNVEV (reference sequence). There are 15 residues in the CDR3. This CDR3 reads CASSLSRGLTYEQYF. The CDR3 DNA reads TGTGCCAGCAGTTTATCTAGGGGGCTTACCTACGAGCAGTACTTC.

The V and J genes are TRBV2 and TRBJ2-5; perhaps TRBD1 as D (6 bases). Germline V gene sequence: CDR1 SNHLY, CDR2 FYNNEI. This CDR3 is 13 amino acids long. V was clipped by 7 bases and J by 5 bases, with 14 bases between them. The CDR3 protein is CASTQGLEETQYF. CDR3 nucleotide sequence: TGTGCCAGCACCCAGGGGTTGGAGGAGACCCAGTACTTC.

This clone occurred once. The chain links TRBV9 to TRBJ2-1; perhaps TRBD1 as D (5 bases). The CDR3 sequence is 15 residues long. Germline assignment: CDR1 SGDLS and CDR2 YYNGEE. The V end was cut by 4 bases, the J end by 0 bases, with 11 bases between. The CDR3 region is CASSLTGSSYNEQFF. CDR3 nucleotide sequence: TGTGCCAGCAGCCTCACAGGAAGCTCCTACAATGAGCAGTTCTTC.

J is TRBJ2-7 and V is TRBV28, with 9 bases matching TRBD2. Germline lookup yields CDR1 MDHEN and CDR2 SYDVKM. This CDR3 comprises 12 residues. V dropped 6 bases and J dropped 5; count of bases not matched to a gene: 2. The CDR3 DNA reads TGTGCCAGCAGGGGACTAGCCCACGAGCAGTACTTC. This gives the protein CASRGLAHEQYF.

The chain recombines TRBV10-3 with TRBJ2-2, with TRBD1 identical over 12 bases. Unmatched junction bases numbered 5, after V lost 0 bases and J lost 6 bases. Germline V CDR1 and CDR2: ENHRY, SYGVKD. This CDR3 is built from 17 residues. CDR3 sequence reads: CAISESPGQGAAGELFF. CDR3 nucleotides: TGTGCCATCAGTGAGTCTCCGGGACAGGGGGCGGCCGGGGAGCTGTTTTTT.

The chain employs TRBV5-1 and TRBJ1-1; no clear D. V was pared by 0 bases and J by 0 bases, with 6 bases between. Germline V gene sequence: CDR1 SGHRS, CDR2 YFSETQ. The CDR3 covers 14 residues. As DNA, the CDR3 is TGCGCCAGCAGCTTGGTCCAGGTGAACACTGAAGCTTTCTTT. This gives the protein CASSLVQVNTEAFF.

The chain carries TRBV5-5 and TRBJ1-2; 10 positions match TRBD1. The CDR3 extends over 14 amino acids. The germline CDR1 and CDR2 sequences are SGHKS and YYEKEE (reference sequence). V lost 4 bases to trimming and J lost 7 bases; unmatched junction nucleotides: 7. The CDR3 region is CASSRTGGGFGYTF. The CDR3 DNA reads TGTGCCAGCAGCAGGACAGGGGGAGGATTTGGCTACACCTTC.

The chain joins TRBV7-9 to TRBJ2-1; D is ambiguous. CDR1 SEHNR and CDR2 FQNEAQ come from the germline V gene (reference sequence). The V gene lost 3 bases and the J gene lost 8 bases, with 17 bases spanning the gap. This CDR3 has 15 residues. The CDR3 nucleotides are TGTGCCAGCAGCTTTCATCCCGCCGGTCGTGATGAGCAGTTCTTC. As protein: CASSFHPAGRDEQFF. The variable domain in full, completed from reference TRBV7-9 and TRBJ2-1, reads DTGVSQNPRHKITKRGQNVTFRCDPISEHNRLYWYRQTLGQGPEFLTYFQNEAQLEKSRLLSDRFSAERPKGSFSTLEIQRTEQGDSAMYLCASSFHPAGRDEQFFGPGTRLTVL.

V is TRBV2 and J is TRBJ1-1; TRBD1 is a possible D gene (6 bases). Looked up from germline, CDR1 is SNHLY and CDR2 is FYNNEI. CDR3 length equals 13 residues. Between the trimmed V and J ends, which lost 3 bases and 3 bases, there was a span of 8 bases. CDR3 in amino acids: CASSEGGHTEAFF. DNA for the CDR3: TGTGCCAGCAGTGAGGGGGGGCACACTGAAGCTTTCTTT.

CDR3 sequence reads: CASSTPEGNYGYTF. The CDR3 DNA follows: TGCGCCAGCAGCACCCCGGAAGGGAACTATGGCTACACCTTC. This chain joins TRBV5-1 and TRBJ1-2; D ambiguous. The CDR3 is 14 amino acids. V lost 4 bases and J 2 bases, leaving 12 bases between the germline ends. The V gene's germline CDR1 is SGHRS and CDR2 YFSETQ. Supplemented by reference TRBV5-1 and TRBJ1-2, the full variable domain reads KAGVTQTPRYLIKTRGQQVTLSCSPISGHRSVSWYQQTPGQGLQFLFEYFSETQRNKGNFPGRFSGRQFSNSRSEMNVSTLELGDSALYLCASSTPEGNYGYTFGSGTRLTVV.

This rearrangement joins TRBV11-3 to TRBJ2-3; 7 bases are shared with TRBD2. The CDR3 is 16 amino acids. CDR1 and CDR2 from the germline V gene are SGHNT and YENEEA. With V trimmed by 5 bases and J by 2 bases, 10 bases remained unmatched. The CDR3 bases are TGTGCCAGCAGCGAAGCCTGGGGGGGACCCACAGATACGCAGTATTTT. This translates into CASSEAWGGPTDTQYF.

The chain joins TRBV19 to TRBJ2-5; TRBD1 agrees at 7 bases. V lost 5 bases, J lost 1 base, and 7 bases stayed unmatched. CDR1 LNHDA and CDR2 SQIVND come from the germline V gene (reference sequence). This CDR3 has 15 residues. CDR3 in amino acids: CASSQGQAPQETQYF. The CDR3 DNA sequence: TGTGCCAGTAGTCAAGGACAGGCTCCCCAAGAGACCCAGTACTTC.

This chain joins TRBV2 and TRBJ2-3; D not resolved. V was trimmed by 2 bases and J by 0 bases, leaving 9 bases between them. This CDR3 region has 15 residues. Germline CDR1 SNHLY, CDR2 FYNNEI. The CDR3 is CASSELLPSTDTQYF. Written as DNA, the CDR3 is TGTGCCAGCAGTGAACTCTTACCTAGCACAGATACGCAGTATTTT.

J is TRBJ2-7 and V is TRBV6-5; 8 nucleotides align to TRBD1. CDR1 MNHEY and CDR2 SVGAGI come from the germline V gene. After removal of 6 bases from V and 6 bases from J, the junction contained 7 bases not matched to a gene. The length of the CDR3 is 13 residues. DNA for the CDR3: TGTGCCAGCAGCTTGGACAGGGAAGGCGAGCAGTACGTC. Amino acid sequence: CASSLDREGEQYV.

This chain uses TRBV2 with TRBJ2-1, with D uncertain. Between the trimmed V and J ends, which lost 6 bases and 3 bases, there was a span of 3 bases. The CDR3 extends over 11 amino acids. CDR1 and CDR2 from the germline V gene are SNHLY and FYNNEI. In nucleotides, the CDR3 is TGTGCCAGCAGCAGCTACAATGAGCAGTTCTTC. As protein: CASSSYNEQFF. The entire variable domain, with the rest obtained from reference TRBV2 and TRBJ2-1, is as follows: EPEVTQTPSHQVTQMGQEVILRCVPISNHLYFYWYRQILGQKVEFLVSFYNNEISEKSEIFDDQFSVERPDGSNFTLKIRSTKLEDSAMYFCASSSYNEQFFGPGTRLTVL.

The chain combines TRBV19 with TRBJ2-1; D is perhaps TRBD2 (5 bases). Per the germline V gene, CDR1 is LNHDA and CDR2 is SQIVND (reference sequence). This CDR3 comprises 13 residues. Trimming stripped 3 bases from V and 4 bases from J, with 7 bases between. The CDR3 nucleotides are TGTGCCAGTAGTATTGGACTTTACAATGAGCAGTTCTTC. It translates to CASSIGLYNEQFF. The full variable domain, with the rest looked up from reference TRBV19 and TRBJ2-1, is DGGITQSPKYLFRKEGQNVTLSCEQNLNHDAMYWYRQDPGQGLRLIYYSQIVNDFQKGDIAEGYSVSREKKESFPLTVTSAQKNPTAFYLCASSIGLYNEQFFGPGTRLTVL.

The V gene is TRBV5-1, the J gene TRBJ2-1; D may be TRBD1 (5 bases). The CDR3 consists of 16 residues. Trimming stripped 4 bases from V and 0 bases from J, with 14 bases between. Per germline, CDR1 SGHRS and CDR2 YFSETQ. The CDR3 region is CASSRTTANSYNEQFF. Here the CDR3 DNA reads TGCGCCAGCAGCCGAACGACAGCCAACTCCTACAATGAGCAGTTCTTC.

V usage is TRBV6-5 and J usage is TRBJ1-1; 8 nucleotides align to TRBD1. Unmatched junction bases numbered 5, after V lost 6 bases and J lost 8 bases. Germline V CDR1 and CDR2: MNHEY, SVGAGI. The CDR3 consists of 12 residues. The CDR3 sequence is CASRRTGTEAFF. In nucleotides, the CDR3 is TGTGCCAGCAGACGGACAGGGACGGAAGCTTTCTTT.

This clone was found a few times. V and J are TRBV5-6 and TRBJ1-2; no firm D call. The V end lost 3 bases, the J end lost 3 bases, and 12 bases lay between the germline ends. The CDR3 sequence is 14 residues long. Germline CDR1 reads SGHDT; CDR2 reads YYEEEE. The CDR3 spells CASSSVTLYYGYTF. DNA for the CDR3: TGTGCCAGCAGCTCCGTGACACTCTACTATGGCTACACCTTC.

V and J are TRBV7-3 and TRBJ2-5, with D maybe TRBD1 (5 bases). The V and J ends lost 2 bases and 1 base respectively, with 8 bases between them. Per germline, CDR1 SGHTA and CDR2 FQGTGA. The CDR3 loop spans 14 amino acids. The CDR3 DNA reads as TGTGCCAGCAGCTTAGCAGGGATCCAAGAGACCCAGTACTTC. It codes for CASSLAGIQETQYF.

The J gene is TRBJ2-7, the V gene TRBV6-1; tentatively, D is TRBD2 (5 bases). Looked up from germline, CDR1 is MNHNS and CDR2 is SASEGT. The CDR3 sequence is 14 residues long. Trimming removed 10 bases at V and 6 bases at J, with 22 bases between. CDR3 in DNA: TGTGCCACTCGCGTGAGGGAAGTGTTAGGCGAGCAGTACTTC. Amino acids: CATRVREVLGEQYF.

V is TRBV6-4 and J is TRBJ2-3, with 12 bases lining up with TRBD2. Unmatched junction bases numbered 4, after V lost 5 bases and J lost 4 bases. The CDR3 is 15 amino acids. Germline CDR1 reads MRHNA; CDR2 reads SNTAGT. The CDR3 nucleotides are TGTGCCAGCAGTCTGACTAGCGGGAGTGCAGATACGCAGTATTTT. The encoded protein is CASSLTSGSADTQYF.

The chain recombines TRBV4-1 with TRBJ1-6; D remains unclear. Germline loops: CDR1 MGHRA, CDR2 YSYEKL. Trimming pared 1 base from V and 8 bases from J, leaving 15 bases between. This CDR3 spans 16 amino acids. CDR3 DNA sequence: TGCGCCAGCAGCCAAGGGGTAGGAGTAAGTGATTCACCCCTCCACTTT. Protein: CASSQGVGVSDSPLHF.

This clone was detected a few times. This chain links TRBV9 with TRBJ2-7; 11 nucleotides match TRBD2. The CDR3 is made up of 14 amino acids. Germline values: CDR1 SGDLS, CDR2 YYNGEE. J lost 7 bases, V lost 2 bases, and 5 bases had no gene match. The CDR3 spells CASSVTSGASEQYF. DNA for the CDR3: TGTGCCAGCAGCGTGACTAGCGGGGCGTCTGAGCAGTACTTC.

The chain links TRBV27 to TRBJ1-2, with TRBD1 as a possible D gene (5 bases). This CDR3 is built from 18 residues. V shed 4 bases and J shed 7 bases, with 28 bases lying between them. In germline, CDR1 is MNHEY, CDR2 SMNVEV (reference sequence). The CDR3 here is CASSWGLRAFGPYGGYTF. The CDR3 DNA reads TGTGCCAGCAGTTGGGGACTGCGGGCCTTTGGCCCCTATGGTGGCTACACCTTC.

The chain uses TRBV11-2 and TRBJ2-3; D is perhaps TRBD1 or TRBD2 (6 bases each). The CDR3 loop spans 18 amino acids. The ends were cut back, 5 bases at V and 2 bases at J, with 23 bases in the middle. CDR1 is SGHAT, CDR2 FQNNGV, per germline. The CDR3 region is CASSPPIGLTGPTDTQYF. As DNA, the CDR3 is TGTGCCAGCAGCCCCCCCATAGGACTAACAGGGCCCACAGATACGCAGTATTTT.

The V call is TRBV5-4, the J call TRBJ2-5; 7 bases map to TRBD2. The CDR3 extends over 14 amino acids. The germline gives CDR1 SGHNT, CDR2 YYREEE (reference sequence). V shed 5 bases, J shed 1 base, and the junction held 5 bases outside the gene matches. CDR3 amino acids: CASSSLAVQETQYF. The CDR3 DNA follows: TGTGCCAGCAGTTCGCTAGCGGTCCAAGAGACCCAGTACTTC.